These 10 T cell receptor beta chains originate from one sample sequenced in a study of shared clonotypes between healthy human individuals. Data came from immunoSEQ multiplex PCR; TCRdb stores just in-frame clones and leaves some out. The sample lists some 800,000 clones, 80% to 95% occurring once. CD45RO-negative, CCR7-positively selected cells formed the naive CD8 fraction, excluding terminally differentiated effector memory CD45RA+ cells. The specimen sequenced was naive CD8+ T cells sorted from blood. The receptors here all came from a young man in good health.

The chain combines TRBV14 with TRBJ2-1; 10 bases align to TRBD2. From germline, CDR1 is SGHDN and CDR2 FVKESK. This CDR3 is 18 amino acids long. The junction had 7 bases not matched to a gene; V was cut back by 0 bases and J by 2 bases. The CDR3 bases are TGTGCCAGCAGCCAAGATCTATTAGCGGGAGGCCCCTACAATGAGCAGTTCTTC. Protein: CASSQDLLAGGPYNEQFF. Drawing the rest from reference TRBV14 and TRBJ2-1, the complete variable domain is EAGVTQFPSHSVIEKGQTVTLRCDPISGHDNLYWYRRVMGKEIKFLLHFVKESKQDESGMPNNRFLAERTGGTYSTLKVQPAELEDSGVYFCASSQDLLAGGPYNEQFFGPGTRLTVL.

This chain uses TRBV19 with TRBJ2-7; D is uncertain. CDR1 and CDR2 from the germline V gene are LNHDA and SQIVND (reference sequence). The CDR3 spans 15 residues. V was cut by 11 bases and J by 11 bases, with 31 bases left in between. CDR3 DNA: TGTGCCTCGAGTAGGAGAACGTACGACCGTACGGCGGAGTACTTC. Protein product: CASSRRTYDRTAEYF.

CDR3 protein: CASSSHGLGWNTIYF. CDR3 DNA: TGTGCCAGTAGTTCTCACGGACTGGGATGGAACACCATATATTTT. V gene TRBV19 combines with J gene TRBJ1-3; D remains unclear. This CDR3 comprises 15 residues. Per the germline V gene, CDR1 is LNHDA and CDR2 is SQIVND (reference sequence). V was trimmed by 5 bases and J by 7 bases, leaving 18 bases between them.

Only one count was recorded for this clone. The V and J genes are TRBV5-6 and TRBJ2-3, with 7 bases matching TRBD2. The J segment lost 2 bases and the V segment lost 0 bases, leaving 15 bases of the junction unmatched. Germline assignment: CDR1 SGHDT and CDR2 YYEEEE. The CDR3 runs 19 residues. The CDR3 region has the DNA TGTGCCAGCAGCTTGGTCGGGGCGGGAGCGGTAGAGGTCACAGATACGCAGTATTTT. As protein: CASSLVGAGAVEVTDTQYF.

This rearrangement joins TRBV27 to TRBJ2-7; D may correspond to TRBD1 or TRBD2 (5 bases each). CDR1 and CDR2 from the germline V gene are MNHEY and SMNVEV (reference sequence). V was pared by 8 bases and J by 7 bases, with 15 bases between. The CDR3 is 12 residues long. The CDR3 nucleotides are TGTGCCAGCGGGACCCAATGGGGTGAGCAGTACTTC. It encodes CASGTQWGEQYF.

The V gene is TRBV6-6, the J gene TRBJ1-1; D gene uncertain. CDR1 is MNHNY, CDR2 SVGAGI, per germline (reference sequence). V was cut by 0 bases and J by 5 bases, with 13 bases left in between. The CDR3 runs to 15 residues. The chain's CDR3 is CASSYSVGIRTEAFF. Here the CDR3 DNA reads TGTGCCAGCAGTTACTCCGTAGGGATAAGGACTGAAGCTTTCTTT.

The chain is built from TRBV5-5 and TRBJ2-1; TRBD2 aligns across 8 bases. The CDR3 consists of 15 residues. V lost 0 bases and J lost 9; bases outside the gene matches: 8. The germline V gene has CDR1 SGHKS and CDR2 YYEKEE (reference sequence). CDR3 nucleotides: TGTGCCAGCAGCTTGGTAGTCTCGGGAGGGCTTGAGCAGTTCTTC. Protein sequence: CASSLVVSGGLEQFF. Using reference TRBV5-5 and TRBJ2-1 for the parts outside the CDR3, the full variable domain is DAGVTQSPTHLIKTRGQQVTLRCSPISGHKSVSWYQQVLGQGPQFIFQYYEKEERGRGNFPDRFSARQFPNYSSELNVNALLLGDSALYLCASSLVVSGGLEQFFGPGTRLTVL.

The chain links TRBV5-4 to TRBJ1-3; D perhaps matches TRBD1 (6 bases). The CDR3 covers 15 residues. The V end lost 7 bases, the J end lost 0 bases, and 14 bases lay between the germline ends. Germline values: CDR1 SGHNT, CDR2 YYREEE (reference sequence). The chain's CDR3 is CASSRGRGSGNTIYF. The CDR3 DNA follows: TGTGCCAGCTCCAGGGGCCGGGGCTCTGGAAACACCATATATTTT.

This clone was seen a handful of times. The chain couples TRBV9 to TRBJ1-2; D may be TRBD1 (5 bases). V lost 0 bases and J 4 bases, leaving 7 bases between the germline ends. The CDR3 is 13 residues long. CDR1 is SGDLS and CDR2 is YYNGEE in the germline V gene. In DNA, the CDR3 is TGTGCCAGCAGCGTAGGACAGAGCTATGGCTACACCTTC. This gives the protein CASSVGQSYGYTF.

The chain carries TRBV7-8 and TRBJ2-1; D possibly uses TRBD1 or TRBD2 (5 bases each). The V gene lost 3 bases and the J gene lost 5 bases, with 14 bases spanning the gap. CDR3 length equals 15 residues. Germline assignment: CDR1 SGHVS and CDR2 FQNEAQ. The CDR3 region has the DNA TGTGCCAGCAGCTTTTTTGGGACCCCAAACAATGAGCAGTTCTTC. Its protein is CASSFFGTPNNEQFF. The full variable domain, in which reference TRBV7-8 and TRBJ2-1 provide the parts outside the CDR3, is GAGVSQSPRYKVAKRGQDVALRCDPISGHVSLFWYQQALGQGPEFLTYFQNEAQLDKSGLPSDRFFAERPEGSVSTLKIQRTQQEDSAVYLCASSFFGTPNNEQFFGPGTRLTVL.